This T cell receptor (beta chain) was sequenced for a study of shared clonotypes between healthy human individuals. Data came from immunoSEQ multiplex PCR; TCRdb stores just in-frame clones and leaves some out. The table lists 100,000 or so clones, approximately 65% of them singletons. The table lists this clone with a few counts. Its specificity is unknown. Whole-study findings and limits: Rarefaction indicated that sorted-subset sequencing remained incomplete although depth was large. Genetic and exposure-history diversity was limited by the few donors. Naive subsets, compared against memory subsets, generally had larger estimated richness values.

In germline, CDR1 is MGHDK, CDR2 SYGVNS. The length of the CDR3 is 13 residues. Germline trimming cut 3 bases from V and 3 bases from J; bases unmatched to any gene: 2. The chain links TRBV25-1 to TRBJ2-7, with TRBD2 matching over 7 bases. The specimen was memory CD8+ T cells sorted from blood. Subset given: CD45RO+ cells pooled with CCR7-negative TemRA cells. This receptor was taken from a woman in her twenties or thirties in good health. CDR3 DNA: TGTGCCAGCAGTGAGGGCGGGGGCTACGAGCAGTACTTC. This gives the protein CASSEGGGYEQYF.